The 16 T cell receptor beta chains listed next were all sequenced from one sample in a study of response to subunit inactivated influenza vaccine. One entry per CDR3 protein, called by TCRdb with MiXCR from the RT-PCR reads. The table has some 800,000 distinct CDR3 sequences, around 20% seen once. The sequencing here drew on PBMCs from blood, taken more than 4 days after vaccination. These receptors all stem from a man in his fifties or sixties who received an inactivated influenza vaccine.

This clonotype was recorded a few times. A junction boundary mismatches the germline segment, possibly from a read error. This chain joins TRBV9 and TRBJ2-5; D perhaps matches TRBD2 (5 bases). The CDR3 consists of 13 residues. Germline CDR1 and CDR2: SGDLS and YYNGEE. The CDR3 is CASSVDRRAPPNF. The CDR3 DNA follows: TGTGCCAGCAGCGTAGATAGGCGGGCCCCCCCGAACTTC.

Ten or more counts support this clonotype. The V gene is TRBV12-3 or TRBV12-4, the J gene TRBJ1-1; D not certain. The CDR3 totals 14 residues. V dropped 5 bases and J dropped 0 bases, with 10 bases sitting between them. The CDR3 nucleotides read TGTGCCAGCAGTCTAAACGCCATGAACACTGAAGCTTTCTTT. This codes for CASSLNAMNTEAFF.

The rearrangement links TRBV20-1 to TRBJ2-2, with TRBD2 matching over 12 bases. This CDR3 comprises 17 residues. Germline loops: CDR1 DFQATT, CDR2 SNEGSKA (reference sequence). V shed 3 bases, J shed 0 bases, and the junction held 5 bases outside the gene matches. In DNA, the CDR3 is TGCAGTGCTAGGGGACTAGCGGGCCAACCGAACACCGGGGAGCTGTTTTTT. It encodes CSARGLAGQPNTGELFF.

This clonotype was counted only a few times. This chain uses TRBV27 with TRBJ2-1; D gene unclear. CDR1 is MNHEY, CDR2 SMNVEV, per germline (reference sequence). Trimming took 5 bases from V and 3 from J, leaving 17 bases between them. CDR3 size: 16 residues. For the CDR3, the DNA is TGTGCCAGCAGTCCGACCAGACCAACTCTCTACAATGAGCAGTTCTTC. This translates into CASSPTRPTLYNEQFF.

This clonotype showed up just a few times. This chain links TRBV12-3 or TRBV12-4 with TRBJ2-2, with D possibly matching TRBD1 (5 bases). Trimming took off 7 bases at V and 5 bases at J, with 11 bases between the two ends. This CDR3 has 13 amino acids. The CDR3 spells CASITQGTGELFF. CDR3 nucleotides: TGTGCCAGCATCACTCAGGGAACCGGGGAGCTGTTTTTT.

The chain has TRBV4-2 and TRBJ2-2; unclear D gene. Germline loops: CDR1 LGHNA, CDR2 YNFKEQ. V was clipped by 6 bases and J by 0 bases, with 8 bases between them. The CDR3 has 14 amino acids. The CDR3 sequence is CASSMDSNTGELFF. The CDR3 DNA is TGTGCCAGCAGTATGGATTCGAACACCGGGGAGCTGTTTTTT.

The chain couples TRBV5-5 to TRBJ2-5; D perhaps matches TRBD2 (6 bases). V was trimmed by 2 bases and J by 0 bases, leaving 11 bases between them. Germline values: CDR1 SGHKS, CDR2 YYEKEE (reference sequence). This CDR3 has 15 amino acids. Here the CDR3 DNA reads TGTGCCAGCAGCTTACTCGGGAGTGACCAAGAGACCCAGTACTTC. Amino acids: CASSLLGSDQETQYF.

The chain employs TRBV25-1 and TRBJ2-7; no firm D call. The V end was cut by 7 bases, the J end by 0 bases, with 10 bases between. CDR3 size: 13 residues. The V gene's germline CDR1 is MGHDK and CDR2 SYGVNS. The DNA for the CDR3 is TGTGCCAGCACGGGTGGAAGCTCCTACGAGCAGTACTTC. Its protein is CASTGGSSYEQYF.

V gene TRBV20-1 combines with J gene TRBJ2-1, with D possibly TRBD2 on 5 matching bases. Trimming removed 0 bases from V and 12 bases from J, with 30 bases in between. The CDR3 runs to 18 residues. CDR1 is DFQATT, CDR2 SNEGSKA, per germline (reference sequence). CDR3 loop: CSARDPPGPHPLVFGQFF. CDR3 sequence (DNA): TGCAGTGCTAGAGATCCCCCAGGCCCCCACCCACTAGTCTTCGGGCAGTTCTTC.

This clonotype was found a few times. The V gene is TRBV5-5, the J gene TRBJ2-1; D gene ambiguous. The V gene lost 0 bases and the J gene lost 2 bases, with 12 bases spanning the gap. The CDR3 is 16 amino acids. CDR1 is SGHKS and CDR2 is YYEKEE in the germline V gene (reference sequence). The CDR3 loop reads CASSLGASGAYNEQFF. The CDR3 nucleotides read TGTGCCAGCAGCTTGGGCGCTAGTGGGGCCTACAATGAGCAGTTCTTC.

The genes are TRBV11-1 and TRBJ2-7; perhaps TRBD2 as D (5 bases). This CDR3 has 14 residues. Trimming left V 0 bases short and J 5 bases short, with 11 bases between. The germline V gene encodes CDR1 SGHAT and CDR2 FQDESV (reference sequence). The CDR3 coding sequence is TGTGCCAGCAGCTTAGCGCGAGGGTTGAACGAGCAGTACTTC. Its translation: CASSLARGLNEQYF.

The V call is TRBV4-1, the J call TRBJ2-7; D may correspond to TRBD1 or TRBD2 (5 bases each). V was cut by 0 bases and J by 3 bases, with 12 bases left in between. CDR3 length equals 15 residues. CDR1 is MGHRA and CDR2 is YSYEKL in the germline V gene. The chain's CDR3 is CASSQDRDPGYEQYF. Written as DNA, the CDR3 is TGCGCCAGCAGCCAAGACAGGGACCCCGGCTACGAGCAGTACTTC.

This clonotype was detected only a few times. The CDR3 DNA reads as TGTGCCAGCAGACGCGATTCTGGGGACACCGGAAACACCATATATTTT. Protein: CASRRDSGDTGNTIYF. V is TRBV27 and J is TRBJ1-3; a weak D match, TRBD1 (6 bases). This CDR3 has 16 amino acids. V was trimmed by 6 bases and J by 4 bases, leaving 19 bases between them. Per germline, CDR1 MNHEY and CDR2 SMNVEV (reference sequence).

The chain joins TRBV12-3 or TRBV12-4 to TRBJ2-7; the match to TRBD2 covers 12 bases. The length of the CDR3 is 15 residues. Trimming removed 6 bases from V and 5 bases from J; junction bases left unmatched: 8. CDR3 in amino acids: CASSPKGLAGHEQYF. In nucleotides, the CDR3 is TGTGCCAGCAGCCCCAAAGGACTAGCGGGGCACGAGCAGTACTTC.

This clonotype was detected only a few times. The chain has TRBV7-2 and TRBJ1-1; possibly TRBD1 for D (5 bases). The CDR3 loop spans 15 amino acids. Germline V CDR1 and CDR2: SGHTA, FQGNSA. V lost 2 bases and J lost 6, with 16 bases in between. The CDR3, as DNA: TGTGCCAGCAGCTTAATGGGACGCCGTGGATCTGAAGCTTTCTTT. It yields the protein CASSLMGRRGSEAFF.

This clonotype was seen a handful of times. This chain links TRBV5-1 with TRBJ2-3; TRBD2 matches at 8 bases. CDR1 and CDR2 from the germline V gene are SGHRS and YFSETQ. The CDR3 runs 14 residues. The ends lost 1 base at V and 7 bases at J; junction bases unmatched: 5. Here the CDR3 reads CASSLSGSYNTQYF. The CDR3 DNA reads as TGCGCCAGCAGCTTGAGCGGGAGCTACAATACGCAGTATTTT.